The clone carrying this TCR beta chain occurred many times. The sample originates from a study of identical twins. Using its own MiXCR run on the 5' RACE reads, TCRdb lists one record per CDR3 protein. The sample lists just over 500,000 distinct CDR3 sequences, 22% seen once, with approximately 0.95% in the top ten. CDR3 length equals 14 residues. The germline V gene has CDR1 DFQATT and CDR2 SNEGSKA (reference sequence). V trimming: 6 bases; J trimming: 9 bases; junction bases outside the gene matches: 12. The same sample was also studied in work on T cells expressing NK-cell markers. As reported in that work: Sequenced donors, eight in total, included seven who were HCMV-seropositive and one who was seronegative. Only alpha-beta TCR T cells were sorted in several experiments, using an anti-gamma-delta TCR antibody.

The sequence was collected from a woman aged 18-29 years in good health. Sequencing input: CD4+ T cells sorted from blood. The chain combines TRBV20-1 with TRBJ2-1; 9 bases are shared with TRBD2. In DNA form, the CDR3 reads TGCAGTGCGCGACTAGCGGCCTCTTACGCTGAGCAGTTCTTC. Translated: CSARLAASYAEQFF.